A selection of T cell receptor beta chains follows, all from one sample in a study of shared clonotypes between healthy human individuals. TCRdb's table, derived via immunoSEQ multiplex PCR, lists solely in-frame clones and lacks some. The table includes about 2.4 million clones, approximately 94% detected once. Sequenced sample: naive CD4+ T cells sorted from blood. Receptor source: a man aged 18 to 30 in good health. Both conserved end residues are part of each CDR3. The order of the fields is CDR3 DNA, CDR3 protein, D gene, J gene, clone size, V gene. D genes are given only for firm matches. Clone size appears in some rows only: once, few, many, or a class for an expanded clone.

cdr3_nt: TGTGCCAGCAGTAGGGACAGCCATCAGCCCCAGCATTTT
cdr3_aa: CASSRDSHQPQHF
d_call: TRBD1
j_call: TRBJ1-5
clone_size: .
v_call: TRBV6-5

cdr3_nt: TGTGCCAGTAGTATAGGGACTAGCGGGAGTAGGTACAATGAGCAGTTCTTC
cdr3_aa: CASSIGTSGSRYNEQFF
d_call: TRBD2
j_call: TRBJ2-1
clone_size: few
v_call: TRBV19

cdr3_nt: TGTGCCAGCAGCTCACAACTATGGGATTCACCCCTCCACTTT
cdr3_aa: CASSSQLWDSPLHF
d_call: .
j_call: TRBJ1-6
clone_size: .
v_call: TRBV7-9

cdr3_nt: TGTGCCAGTAGTTGGACAGGGAGCCCAGGTGAAGCTTTCTTT
cdr3_aa: CASSWTGSPGEAFF
d_call: TRBD1
j_call: TRBJ1-1
clone_size: .
v_call: TRBV19

cdr3_nt: TGTGCCAGCAGTGACCGACGGGACTCTGGGGCCAACGTCCTGACTTTC
cdr3_aa: CASSDRRDSGANVLTF
d_call: .
j_call: TRBJ2-6
clone_size: .
v_call: TRBV25-1

cdr3_nt: TGTGCCAGCAGCGCCGGGACAGGGGGTTCCTACGAGCAGTACTTC
cdr3_aa: CASSAGTGGSYEQYF
d_call: TRBD1
j_call: TRBJ2-7
clone_size: .
v_call: TRBV6-5

cdr3_nt: TGTGCCAGTAGTATAGAGGCAGACATGAACACTGAAGCTTTCTTT
cdr3_aa: CASSIEADMNTEAFF
d_call: .
j_call: TRBJ1-1
clone_size: once
v_call: TRBV19

cdr3_nt: TGCGCCAGCAGCCAAGAATCCGGACAGCGCACAGATACGCAGTATTTT
cdr3_aa: CASSQESGQRTDTQYF
d_call: .
j_call: TRBJ2-3
clone_size: .
v_call: TRBV4-3

cdr3_nt: TGCGCCAGCAGCCAAGATCTGGGCAGCGCGAACACCGGGGAGCTGTTTTTT
cdr3_aa: CASSQDLGSANTGELFF
d_call: .
j_call: TRBJ2-2
clone_size: once
v_call: TRBV4-3

cdr3_nt: TGTGCCAGCAGTGTACACAAGACAGGAGGCTCCTACAATGAGCAGTTCTTC
cdr3_aa: CASSVHKTGGSYNEQFF
d_call: .
j_call: TRBJ2-1
clone_size: once
v_call: TRBV28

cdr3_nt: TGTGCCAGCAGCGTAGCAAGGGAACCCTACAATGAGCAGTTCTTC
cdr3_aa: CASSVAREPYNEQFF
d_call: .
j_call: TRBJ2-1
clone_size: .
v_call: TRBV9

cdr3_nt: TGCGCCAGCAGTGAGGGGGGGGTTAATCAGCCCCAGCATTTT
cdr3_aa: CASSEGGVNQPQHF
d_call: .
j_call: TRBJ1-5
clone_size: once
v_call: TRBV10-1

cdr3_nt: TGTGCCAGCAGTTTAACGGTTGGGGCAGGGAGGACTGAAGCTTTCTTT
cdr3_aa: CASSLTVGAGRTEAFF
d_call: .
j_call: TRBJ1-1
clone_size: .
v_call: TRBV28

cdr3_nt: TGTGCCAGCAGTTTACAGGGGGAGCGAGTGAACACTGAAGCTTTCTTT
cdr3_aa: CASSLQGERVNTEAFF
d_call: TRBD1
j_call: TRBJ1-1
clone_size: .
v_call: TRBV28

cdr3_nt: TGCGCCAGCAGCCAAGACCCTGACTCCTACAATGAGCAGTTCTTC
cdr3_aa: CASSQDPDSYNEQFF
d_call: .
j_call: TRBJ2-1
clone_size: .
v_call: TRBV4-3

cdr3_nt: TGCAGCGTTAGAAAAACGGTCCTCTACAATGAGCAGTTCTTC
cdr3_aa: CSVRKTVLYNEQFF
d_call: .
j_call: TRBJ2-1
clone_size: .
v_call: TRBV29-1

cdr3_nt: TGTGCCAGTAGTACTGGACGGAATAATGGGGAAAAACTGTTTTTT
cdr3_aa: CASSTGRNNGEKLFF
d_call: .
j_call: TRBJ1-4
clone_size: .
v_call: TRBV19

cdr3_nt: TGCGCCAGCAGCCAAGATCGGTGGGGCCGAGTTCTATCTGGCACTGAAGCTTTCTTT
cdr3_aa: CASSQDRWGRVLSGTEAFF
d_call: .
j_call: TRBJ1-1
clone_size: .
v_call: TRBV4-3

cdr3_nt: TGCAGCGTATTCGGGACGGATGGCTACACCTTC
cdr3_aa: CSVFGTDGYTF
d_call: .
j_call: TRBJ1-2
clone_size: .
v_call: TRBV29-1

cdr3_nt: TGTGCCAGCAGCCCCTCAGCGGCGACCGGGGAGCTGTTTTTT
cdr3_aa: CASSPSAATGELFF
d_call: .
j_call: TRBJ2-2
clone_size: .
v_call: TRBV9

cdr3_nt: TGTGCCAGCAGCGTTGGGACAGGGGGGAGCACAGATACGCAGTATTTT
cdr3_aa: CASSVGTGGSTDTQYF
d_call: TRBD1
j_call: TRBJ2-3
clone_size: .
v_call: TRBV5-5

cdr3_nt: TGTGCTAGTGGTTTTGGTCTGTTGACAGGGGCCGGTAAGGAGCAGTACTTC
cdr3_aa: CASGFGLLTGAGKEQYF
d_call: TRBD1
j_call: TRBJ2-7
clone_size: .
v_call: TRBV12-5

cdr3_nt: TGTGCCAGCAGCTTAAAGGGGCTGGGGGGCTACACCTTC
cdr3_aa: CASSLKGLGGYTF
d_call: .
j_call: TRBJ1-2
clone_size: .
v_call: TRBV7-9

cdr3_nt: TGCGCCAGCAGCCAAGACGGGACTAGGACTTACGAGCAGTACTTC
cdr3_aa: CASSQDGTRTYEQYF
d_call: TRBD2
j_call: TRBJ2-7
clone_size: .
v_call: TRBV4-3

cdr3_nt: TGTGCCAGCAGCTTAATGGGACCTACCTACGAGCAGTACTTC
cdr3_aa: CASSLMGPTYEQYF
d_call: .
j_call: TRBJ2-7
clone_size: .
v_call: TRBV7-2

cdr3_nt: TGCAGCGTGGAATCGCTAAGGGGCTACACCTTC
cdr3_aa: CSVESLRGYTF
d_call: .
j_call: TRBJ1-2
clone_size: .
v_call: TRBV29-1

cdr3_nt: TGCAGCGTTGAAAAGTTGGGGGACAGCCAAGAGACCCAGTACTTC
cdr3_aa: CSVEKLGDSQETQYF
d_call: TRBD1
j_call: TRBJ2-5
clone_size: .
v_call: TRBV29-1

cdr3_nt: TGTGCCAGCAGCCGTACTTTAGGCTCCTACGAGCAGTACTTC
cdr3_aa: CASSRTLGSYEQYF
d_call: .
j_call: TRBJ2-7
clone_size: .
v_call: TRBV6-5

cdr3_nt: TGTGCCAGCAGTGAAGTGATAAGACTAGCATCATTCTACAATGAGCAGTTCTTC
cdr3_aa: CASSEVIRLASFYNEQFF
d_call: TRBD2
j_call: TRBJ2-1
clone_size: .
v_call: TRBV6-1

cdr3_nt: TGTGCCACCAGCGGACAGGGAACCACAGATACGCAGTATTTT
cdr3_aa: CATSGQGTTDTQYF
d_call: TRBD1
j_call: TRBJ2-3
clone_size: .
v_call: TRBV15

cdr3_nt: TGTGCCAGCAGTATGGACGGATACAATGAGCAGTTCTTC
cdr3_aa: CASSMDGYNEQFF
d_call: .
j_call: TRBJ2-1
clone_size: .
v_call: TRBV11-3

cdr3_nt: TGTGCCAGCAGCTTAGTCGCGGTCGACGAGCAGTACTTC
cdr3_aa: CASSLVAVDEQYF
d_call: .
j_call: TRBJ2-7
clone_size: .
v_call: TRBV7-2

cdr3_nt: TGTGCCAGCAGCTTAGGACAGGGGGAGAATGGCTACACCTTC
cdr3_aa: CASSLGQGENGYTF
d_call: TRBD1
j_call: TRBJ1-2
clone_size: .
v_call: TRBV11-1

cdr3_nt: TGCGCCAGCAGCTCTACGCCGATGGACAGAGCCGACTACACCTTC
cdr3_aa: CASSSTPMDRADYTF
d_call: .
j_call: TRBJ1-2
clone_size: .
v_call: TRBV5-1

cdr3_nt: TGTGCCAGCAGCTGGGTCGACAGGGGGCAAGGAAACACCATATATTTT
cdr3_aa: CASSWVDRGQGNTIYF
d_call: TRBD1
j_call: TRBJ1-3
clone_size: .
v_call: TRBV7-9

cdr3_nt: TGCGCCAGCAGACAGGACAACTACAATGAGCAGTTCTTC
cdr3_aa: CASRQDNYNEQFF
d_call: .
j_call: TRBJ2-1
clone_size: .
v_call: TRBV5-1

cdr3_nt: TGTGCCAGTAGTTCGCGGGGCGGAGGGAACACTGAAGCTTTCTTT
cdr3_aa: CASSSRGGGNTEAFF
d_call: .
j_call: TRBJ1-1
clone_size: once
v_call: TRBV19

cdr3_nt: TGTGCCAGCAACTGGAACACTGAAGCTTTCTTT
cdr3_aa: CASNWNTEAFF
d_call: .
j_call: TRBJ1-1
clone_size: few
v_call: TRBV6-6

cdr3_nt: TGTGCCAGCAGGGACTGGGAAGGGGCCCCTAATGAAAAACTGTTTTTT
cdr3_aa: CASRDWEGAPNEKLFF
d_call: .
j_call: TRBJ1-4
clone_size: .
v_call: TRBV21-1

cdr3_nt: TGTGCCAGCAGCTTAGCTCGATCGAGGGGACAGGGGGCAGATACGCAGTATTTT
cdr3_aa: CASSLARSRGQGADTQYF
d_call: TRBD1
j_call: TRBJ2-3
clone_size: .
v_call: TRBV11-2

cdr3_nt: TGCGCCAGCAGCCAAGGACCAGGGAGTCAGCCCCAGCATTTT
cdr3_aa: CASSQGPGSQPQHF
d_call: .
j_call: TRBJ1-5
clone_size: few
v_call: TRBV4-1